The following is a TCR beta chain sequence with its context. The CDR3 contains 17 residues. V lost 4 bases to trimming and J lost 3 bases, with 19 bases between them. Looked up from germline, CDR1 is SGDLS and CDR2 is YYNGEE. Per the original data handling: Estimation of nucleated cell counts relied on the amplification of reference gene primers. Produced via immunoSEQ multiplex PCR; TCRdb's table is partial and in-frame only. D and trimming were read from the DNA, whereas the V and J calls and clone size are those reported in that table. Of some 190,000 clones listed, about 85% are singletons. This record belongs to a study of blood T cell repertoires in COVID-19. About the research overall: From T cells, B-cell-depleted T cells, or PBMCs came the material, which was cDNA or gDNA.

The sequenced sample consisted of peripheral blood. The rearrangement joins TRBV9 to TRBJ2-2; a weak D match, TRBD2 (5 bases). This TCR derives from an elderly woman with acute or convalescent COVID-19. CDR3 sequence: CASSPEWARGHTGELFF. The CDR3 DNA reads TGTGCCAGCAGCCCCGAGTGGGCCCGAGGGCACACCGGGGAGCTGTTTTTT.